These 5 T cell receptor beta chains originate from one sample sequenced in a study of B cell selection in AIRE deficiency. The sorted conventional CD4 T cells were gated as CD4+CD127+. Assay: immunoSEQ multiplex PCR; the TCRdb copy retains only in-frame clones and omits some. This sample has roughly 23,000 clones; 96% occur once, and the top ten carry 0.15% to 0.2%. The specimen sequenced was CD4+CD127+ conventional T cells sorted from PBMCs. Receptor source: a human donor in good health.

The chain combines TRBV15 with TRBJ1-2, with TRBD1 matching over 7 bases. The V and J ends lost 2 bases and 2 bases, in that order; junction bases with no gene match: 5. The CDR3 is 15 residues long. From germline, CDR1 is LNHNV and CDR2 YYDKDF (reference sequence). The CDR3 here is CATSRPTGRNYGYTF. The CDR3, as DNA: TGTGCCACCAGCAGACCGACAGGGAGAAACTATGGCTACACCTTC.

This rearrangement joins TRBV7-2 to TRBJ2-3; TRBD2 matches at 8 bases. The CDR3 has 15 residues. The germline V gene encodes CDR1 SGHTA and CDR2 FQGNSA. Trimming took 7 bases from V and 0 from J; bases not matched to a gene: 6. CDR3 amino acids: CASTERGLSTDTQYF. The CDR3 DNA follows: TGTGCCAGCACCGAGCGGGGGCTAAGCACAGATACGCAGTATTTT.

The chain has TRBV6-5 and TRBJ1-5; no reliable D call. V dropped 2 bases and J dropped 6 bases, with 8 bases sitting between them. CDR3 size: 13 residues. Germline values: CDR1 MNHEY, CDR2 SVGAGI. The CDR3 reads CASSYDGSQPQHF. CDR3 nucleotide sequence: TGTGCCAGCAGTTACGACGGGAGTCAGCCCCAGCATTTT.

CDR3: CAKINYGYTF. CDR3 coding DNA: TGTGCCAAGATCAACTATGGCTACACCTTC. The V and J genes are TRBV27 and TRBJ1-2; D gene uncertain. The germline V gene encodes CDR1 MNHEY and CDR2 SMNVEV (reference sequence). Trimming left V 10 bases short and J 2 bases short, with 5 bases between. The CDR3 runs 10 residues.

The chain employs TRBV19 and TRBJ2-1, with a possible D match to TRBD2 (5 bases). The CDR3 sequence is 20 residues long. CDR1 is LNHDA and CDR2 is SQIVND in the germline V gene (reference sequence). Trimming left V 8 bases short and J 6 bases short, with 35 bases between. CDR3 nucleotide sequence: TGTGCCAGTTCCCATTTCTCGGCGAAACGGGAACGCGGTTCTCTCAATGAGCAGTTCTTC. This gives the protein CASSHFSAKRERGSLNEQFF.